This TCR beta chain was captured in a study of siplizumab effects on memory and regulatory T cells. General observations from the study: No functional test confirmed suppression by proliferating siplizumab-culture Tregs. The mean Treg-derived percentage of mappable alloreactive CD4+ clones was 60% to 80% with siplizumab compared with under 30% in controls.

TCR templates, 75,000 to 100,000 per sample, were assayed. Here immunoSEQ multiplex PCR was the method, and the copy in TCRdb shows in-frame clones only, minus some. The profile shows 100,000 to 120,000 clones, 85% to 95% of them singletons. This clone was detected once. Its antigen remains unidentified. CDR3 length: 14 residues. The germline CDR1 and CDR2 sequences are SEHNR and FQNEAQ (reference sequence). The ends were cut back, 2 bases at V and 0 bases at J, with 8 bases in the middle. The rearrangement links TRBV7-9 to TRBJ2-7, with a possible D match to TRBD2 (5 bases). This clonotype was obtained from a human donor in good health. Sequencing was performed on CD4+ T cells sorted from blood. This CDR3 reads CASSLPGISYEQYF. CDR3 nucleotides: TGTGCCAGCAGCTTACCGGGAATCTCCTACGAGCAGTACTTC. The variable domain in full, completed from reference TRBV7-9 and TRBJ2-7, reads DTGVSQNPRHKITKRGQNVTFRCDPISEHNRLYWYRQTLGQGPEFLTYFQNEAQLEKSRLLSDRFSAERPKGSFSTLEIQRTEQGDSAMYLCASSLPGISYEQYFGPGTRLTVT.